One T cell receptor (beta chain) is described in this entry. These data come from a study of lymphopenia after photon versus proton radiotherapy. Generated by immunoSEQ multiplex PCR, the TCRdb table keeps only in-frame clones and is missing some. Of approximately 65,000 clones listed, under 95% are singletons. The V and J ends lost 6 bases and 2 bases respectively, with 20 bases between them. The CDR3 is 16 residues long. The germline V gene encodes CDR1 MNHEY and CDR2 SMNVEV (reference sequence). The receptor comes from a woman between 65 and 79 years old with pancreatic cancer. The rearrangement joins TRBV27 to TRBJ2-7; unclear D gene. The specimen was peripheral blood, collected from a patient treated with photon-based radiotherapy. The CDR3, as DNA: TGTGCCAGCAGCCCCCGGAAGTCCCTCACGCCCTACGAGCAGTACTTC. Translation gives CASSPRKSLTPYEQYF.